Listed here are 25 T cell receptor beta chains from one sample, sequenced in a study of blood T cell repertoires in COVID-19 (dated by TCRdb to about 2020). Libraries were prepared through the immunoSEQ multiplex PCR assay. This is the immuneACCESS table as TCRdb keeps it, with only in-frame sequences that have V and J called. A part of the clones is gone; compared with another copy, unresolved V genes explain less than half, and the rest is unexplained. Present in this sample are over 100,000 clones, roughly 80% of which were seen just once. Together, the top ten hold 3.5% to 5% of the sample. The source material was peripheral blood. These receptor sequences come from a human donor in a cohort sampled during active or convalescent COVID-19.

This chain uses TRBV6-4 with TRBJ1-2; possibly TRBD1 for D (6 bases). Trimming shortened V by 2 bases and J by 9 bases, and 10 bases separated the two germline ends. Germline V lookup: CDR1 MRHNA, CDR2 SNTAGT. CDR3 size: 12 residues. The CDR3 is CASSDPGHRYTF. CDR3 bases: TGTGCCAGCAGTGACCCGGGACACCGCTACACCTTC.

In DNA form, the CDR3 reads TGTGCCAGCAGACCTCTCGACAGGCCGGGGGAGCAGTACTTC. This translates into CASRPLDRPGEQYF. This chain uses TRBV6-2 or TRBV6-3 with TRBJ2-7; TRBD1 is a possible D gene (6 bases). V was pared by 6 bases and J by 7 bases, with 19 bases between. From germline, CDR1 is MNHEY and CDR2 SVGEGT. The CDR3 contains 14 residues.

The chain uses TRBV28 and TRBJ2-3; D perhaps matches TRBD2 (6 bases). CDR1 is MDHEN and CDR2 is SYDVKM in the germline V gene. Trimming cost V 3 bases and J 7 bases, with 17 bases left between them. The CDR3 has 15 residues. The CDR3 sequence: CASSLWAGKAHTQYF. The CDR3 DNA follows: TGTGCCAGCAGTTTGTGGGCGGGAAAGGCCCATACGCAGTATTTT.

CDR3 sequence (DNA): TGTGCCAGCAGTGCCGGACTGAGTAATTCACCCCTCCACTTT. Amino acid sequence: CASSAGLSNSPLHF. The rearrangement uses TRBV27 and TRBJ1-6; D unclear. Looked up from germline, CDR1 is MNHEY and CDR2 is SMNVEV (reference sequence). The CDR3 is 14 amino acids. The V and J ends lost 5 bases and 6 bases respectively, with 11 bases between them.

The rearrangement joins TRBV7-8 to TRBJ2-2; tentatively, D is TRBD1 (6 bases). In germline, CDR1 is SGHVS, CDR2 FQNEAQ. Trimming removed 6 bases from V and 4 bases from J, with 15 bases in between. This CDR3 comprises 15 residues. Written as DNA, the CDR3 is TGTGCCAGCAGTTACAGGGCGGTGAGCACCGGGGAGCTGTTTTTT. This sequence encodes CASSYRAVSTGELFF.

The chain uses TRBV6-5 and TRBJ1-4; D gene ambiguous. Germline CDR1 is MNHEY and CDR2 is SVGAGI. The CDR3 length is 13 residues. Trimming stripped 6 bases from V and 7 bases from J, with 12 bases between. The CDR3: CASRDPRSEKLFF. The CDR3 DNA reads as TGTGCCAGCAGAGATCCGAGGTCTGAAAAACTGTTTTTT.

The chain is built from TRBV18 and TRBJ1-3; D not certain. In germline, CDR1 is KGHSH, CDR2 LQKENI. V lost 2 bases to trimming and J lost 0 bases, with 11 bases between them. The CDR3 is 16 amino acids. The CDR3 here is CASSPSGLSSGNTIYF. For the CDR3, the DNA is TGTGCCAGCTCACCATCGGGGTTAAGCTCTGGAAACACCATATATTTT. Variable domain in full (rest from reference TRBV18 and TRBJ1-3): NAGVMQNPRHLVRRRGQEARLRCSPMKGHSHVYWYRQLPEEGLKFMVYLQKENIIDESGMPKERFSAEFPKEGPSILRIQQVVRGDSAAYFCASSPSGLSSGNTIYFGEGSWLTVV.

This clone was seen ten or more times. V gene TRBV19 combines with J gene TRBJ2-2, with D tentatively TRBD2 (6 bases). Trimming took off 3 bases at V and 3 bases at J, with 14 bases between the two ends. Germline V CDR1 and CDR2: LNHDA, SQIVND (reference sequence). This CDR3 is 16 amino acids long. The CDR3 bases are TGTGCCAGTAGTATGAGACTAGTCACCCACACCGGGGAGCTGTTTTTT. Amino acids: CASSMRLVTHTGELFF. Together with reference TRBV19 and TRBJ2-2, the CDR3 gives the full variable domain: DGGITQSPKYLFRKEGQNVTLSCEQNLNHDAMYWYRQDPGQGLRLIYYSQIVNDFQKGDIAEGYSVSREKKESFPLTVTSAQKNPTAFYLCASSMRLVTHTGELFFGEGSRLTVL.

The chain recombines TRBV9 with TRBJ2-3; 10 bases map to TRBD2. Germline values: CDR1 SGDLS, CDR2 YYNGEE. CDR3 length equals 17 residues. J lost 5 bases, V lost 0 bases, and 9 bases had no gene match. DNA of the CDR3: TGTGCCAGCAGCGTAGGGCTGACAGCGGGGGGGAGAGATACGCAGTATTTT. Its protein product is CASSVGLTAGGRDTQYF.

In its sample, this clone was seen a few times. The V gene is TRBV12-5, the J gene TRBJ1-1; D may be TRBD1 (6 bases). Germline loops: CDR1 LGHNT, CDR2 FRNRAP. The CDR3 length is 15 residues. V lost 4 bases to trimming and J lost 0 bases, with 12 bases between them. CDR3 residues: CASGSNRVVNTEAFF. CDR3 nucleotide sequence: TGTGCTAGTGGTTCAAACAGGGTGGTGAACACTGAAGCTTTCTTT.

This sequence joins TRBV19 and TRBJ2-5; 8 bases are shared with TRBD2. This CDR3 contains 15 residues. From germline, CDR1 is LNHDA and CDR2 SQIVND (reference sequence). V trimming: 4 bases; J trimming: 0 bases; junction bases outside the gene matches: 4. In DNA, the CDR3 is TGTGCCAGTAGTAACGGGGGGGGCTACCAAGAGACCCAGTACTTC. Translated: CASSNGGGYQETQYF.

This sequence joins TRBV4-3 and TRBJ1-4; D remains ambiguous. The CDR3 runs 14 residues. CDR1 is LGHNA, CDR2 YSLEER, per germline. V dropped 1 base and J dropped 0 bases, with 3 bases sitting between them. The CDR3 is CASSQASTNEKLFF. CDR3 DNA: TGCGCCAGCAGCCAAGCCTCAACTAATGAAAAACTGTTTTTT.

The chain carries TRBV4-3 and TRBJ2-1, with 11 bases fitting TRBD2. J gave up 6 bases and V 1 base, and 14 bases lay outside the gene matches. The CDR3 loop spans 19 amino acids. The germline gives CDR1 LGHNA, CDR2 YSLEER. CDR3 sequence (DNA): TGCGCCAGCAGCCAAGGTCCCGCGGTTTTAGCGGGAGGGCTCAATGAGCAGTTCTTC. Translated: CASSQGPAVLAGGLNEQFF.

The V gene is TRBV5-6, the J gene TRBJ1-3; TRBD1 matches at 9 bases. The CDR3 extends over 15 amino acids. V shed 4 bases, J shed 4 bases, and the junction held 6 bases outside the gene matches. CDR1 and CDR2 (germline): SGHDT, YYEEEE. CDR3 protein: CASSPKGTGGNTIYF. CDR3 in DNA: TGTGCCAGCAGCCCGAAGGGGACAGGGGGAAACACCATATATTTT.

About this clone itself: Other DNA sequences in the same sample also yield this CDR3. The gene calls are TRBV6-5 and TRBJ2-3; D uncertain. The V end lost 2 bases, the J end lost 0 bases, and 6 bases lay between the germline ends. The germline V gene has CDR1 MNHEY and CDR2 SVGAGI. The CDR3 has 14 amino acids. CDR3 in amino acids: CASSYGGSTDTQYF. The CDR3 DNA reads TGTGCCAGCAGTTACGGCGGAAGCACAGATACGCAGTATTTT.

The chain is built from TRBV2 and TRBJ2-7; D ambiguous. Looked up from germline, CDR1 is SNHLY and CDR2 is FYNNEI. Trimming removed 8 bases from V and 8 bases from J, with 10 bases in between. The CDR3 consists of 10 residues. The CDR3 protein is CASAIQKQYF. CDR3 DNA sequence: TGTGCCAGCGCCATTCAGAAGCAGTACTTC.

The genes are TRBV10-3 and TRBJ2-7; 7 bases are a match to TRBD1. The V and J ends lost 6 bases and 2 bases, in that order; junction bases with no gene match: 7. Germline lookup yields CDR1 ENHRY and CDR2 SYGVKD. The CDR3 loop spans 14 amino acids. CDR3 sequence: CAIRETGSAYEQYF. CDR3 in DNA: TGTGCCATCAGGGAGACAGGGTCGGCCTACGAGCAGTACTTC.

This clone has a handful of counts. The J gene is TRBJ1-1, the V gene TRBV5-1; D is unclear. Germline assignment: CDR1 SGHRS and CDR2 YFSETQ. V gave up 4 bases and J gave up 1 base, with 11 bases separating them. This CDR3 spans 14 amino acids. The CDR3 here is CASSPDGENTEAFF. CDR3 nucleotides: TGCGCCAGCAGCCCCGACGGAGAGAACACTGAAGCTTTCTTT. Full variable domain (rest looked up from reference TRBV5-1 and TRBJ1-1): KAGVTQTPRYLIKTRGQQVTLSCSPISGHRSVSWYQQTPGQGLQFLFEYFSETQRNKGNFPGRFSGRQFSNSRSEMNVSTLELGDSALYLCASSPDGENTEAFFGQGTRLTVV.

This chain links TRBV10-1 with TRBJ2-1; possibly TRBD2 for D (7 bases). CDR1 is WNHNN and CDR2 is SYGVQD in the germline V gene (reference sequence). The CDR3 has 15 amino acids. The V end was cut by 6 bases, the J end by 7 bases, with 19 bases between. CDR3 in DNA: TGCGCCAGCAGCCCACATAGGGGGGGGCTGAATGAGCAGTTCTTC. Translated, it gives CASSPHRGGLNEQFF.

This clone showed up just a few times. The chain couples TRBV2 to TRBJ2-7; D gene ambiguous. The germline V gene has CDR1 SNHLY and CDR2 FYNNEI. The CDR3 extends over 10 amino acids. V gave up 7 bases and J gave up 3 bases, with 4 bases separating them. CDR3 DNA sequence: TGTGCCAGCAACGGCTACGAGCAGTACTTC. Translating gives CASNGYEQYF. Filled out from reference TRBV2 and TRBJ2-7, the complete variable domain reads EPEVTQTPSHQVTQMGQEVILRCVPISNHLYFYWYRQILGQKVEFLVSFYNNEISEKSEIFDDQFSVERPDGSNFTLKIRSTKLEDSAMYFCASNGYEQYFGPGTRLTVT.

V gene TRBV7-2 combines with J gene TRBJ2-7; the match to TRBD1 covers 9 bases. Trimming cost V 5 bases and J 3 bases; bases outside gene matches: 8. In germline, CDR1 is SGHTA, CDR2 FQGNSA. The CDR3 loop spans 15 amino acids. CDR3 nucleotide sequence: TGTGCCAGCAGCCCGACAGGGGGTTATCTCTACGAGCAGTACTTC. It translates to CASSPTGGYLYEQYF.

The chain uses TRBV6-5 and TRBJ2-7; the D gene is possibly TRBD1 (5 bases). Looked up from germline, CDR1 is MNHEY and CDR2 is SVGAGI. This CDR3 contains 13 residues. V was clipped by 3 bases and J by 4 bases, with 10 bases between them. The chain's CDR3 is CASSYAGPYEQYF. DNA of the CDR3: TGTGCCAGCAGTTATGCAGGGCCTTACGAGCAGTACTTC.

The rearrangement links TRBV19 to TRBJ2-1; 15 nucleotides agree with TRBD2. V dropped 5 bases and J dropped 7; count of bases not matched to a gene: 9. The CDR3 extends over 17 amino acids. CDR1 LNHDA and CDR2 SQIVND come from the germline V gene (reference sequence). CDR3 sequence (DNA): TGTGCCAGTAGTCCAGGACTAGCGGGAGGGCCGGGGAATGAGCAGTTCTTC. The encoded protein is CASSPGLAGGPGNEQFF.

This rearrangement joins TRBV19 to TRBJ1-5; D is ambiguous. Germline CDR1 LNHDA, CDR2 SQIVND (reference sequence). The CDR3 runs to 18 residues. Trimming pared 10 bases from V and 3 bases from J, leaving 28 bases between. The CDR3 nucleotides are TGTGCCACCAGAGGGTATAAATTTGGGGTCTTCGACAATCAGCCCCAGCATTTT. This translates into CATRGYKFGVFDNQPQHF. Filled out from reference TRBV19 and TRBJ1-5, the complete variable domain reads DGGITQSPKYLFRKEGQNVTLSCEQNLNHDAMYWYRQDPGQGLRLIYYSQIVNDFQKGDIAEGYSVSREKKESFPLTVTSAQKNPTAFYLCATRGYKFGVFDNQPQHFGDGTRLSIL.

The V and J genes are TRBV4-3 and TRBJ1-6; TRBD1 is a possible D gene (6 bases). CDR1 and CDR2 (germline): LGHNA, YSLEER. This CDR3 has 15 amino acids. V was pared by 4 bases and J by 12 bases, with 19 bases between. The CDR3 region is CASSPRGTLIVPLHF. CDR3 in DNA: TGCGCCAGCAGCCCTAGAGGGACACTCATTGTACCCCTCCACTTT.